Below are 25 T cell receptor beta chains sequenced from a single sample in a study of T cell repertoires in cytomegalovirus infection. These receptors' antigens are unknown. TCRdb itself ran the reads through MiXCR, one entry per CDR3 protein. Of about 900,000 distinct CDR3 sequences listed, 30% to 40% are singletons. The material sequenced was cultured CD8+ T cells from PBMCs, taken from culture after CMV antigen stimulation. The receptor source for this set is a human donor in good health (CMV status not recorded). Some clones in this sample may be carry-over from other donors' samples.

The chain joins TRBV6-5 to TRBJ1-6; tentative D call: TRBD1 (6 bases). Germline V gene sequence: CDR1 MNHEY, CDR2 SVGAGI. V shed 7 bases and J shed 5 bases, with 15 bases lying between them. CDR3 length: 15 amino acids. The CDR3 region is CASNPFTGNNSPLHF. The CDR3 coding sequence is TGTGCCAGCAATCCCTTCACAGGGAATAATTCACCCCTCCACTTT.

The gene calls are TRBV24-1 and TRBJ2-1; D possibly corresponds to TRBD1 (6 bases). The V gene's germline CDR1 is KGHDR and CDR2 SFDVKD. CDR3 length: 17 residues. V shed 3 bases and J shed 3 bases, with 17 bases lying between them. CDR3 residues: CATSDPTDRSYYNEQFF. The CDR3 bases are TGTGCCACCAGTGATCCGACTGACAGGTCTTACTACAATGAGCAGTTCTTC.

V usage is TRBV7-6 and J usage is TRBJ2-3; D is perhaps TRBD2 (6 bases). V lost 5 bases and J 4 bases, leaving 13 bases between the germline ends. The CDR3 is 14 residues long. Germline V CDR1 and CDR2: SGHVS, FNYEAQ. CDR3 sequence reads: CASSHSGRPDTQYF. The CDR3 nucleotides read TGTGCCAGCAGCCATAGCGGCCGGCCAGATACGCAGTATTTT.

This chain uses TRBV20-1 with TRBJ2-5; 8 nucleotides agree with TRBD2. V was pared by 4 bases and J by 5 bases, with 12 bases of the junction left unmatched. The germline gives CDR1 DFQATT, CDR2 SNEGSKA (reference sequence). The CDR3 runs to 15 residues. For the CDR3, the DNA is TGCAGTGCTAAGGAAGCGGGGGAGCTCGGTGAGACCCAGTACTTC. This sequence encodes CSAKEAGELGETQYF.

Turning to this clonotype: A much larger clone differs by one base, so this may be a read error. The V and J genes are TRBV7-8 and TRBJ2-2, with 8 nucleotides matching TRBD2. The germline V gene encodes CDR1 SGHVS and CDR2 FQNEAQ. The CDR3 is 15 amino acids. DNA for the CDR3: TGTACCAGCAGCCACGGGGGGGCCTACACCGGGGAGCTGTTTTTT. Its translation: CTSSHGGAYTGELFF.

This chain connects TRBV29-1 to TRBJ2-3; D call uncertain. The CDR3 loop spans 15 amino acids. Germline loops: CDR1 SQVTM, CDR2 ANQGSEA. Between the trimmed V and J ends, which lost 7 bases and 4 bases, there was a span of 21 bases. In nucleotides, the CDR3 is TGCAGCGCAGTTGGCTCACTCGAGTTACCAGATACGCAGTATTTT. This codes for CSAVGSLELPDTQYF.

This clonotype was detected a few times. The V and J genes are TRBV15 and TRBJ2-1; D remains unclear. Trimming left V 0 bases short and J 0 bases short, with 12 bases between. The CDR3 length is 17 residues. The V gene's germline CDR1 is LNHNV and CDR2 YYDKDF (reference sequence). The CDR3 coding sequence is TGTGCCACCAGCAGAGATCTTCTTGAGAGCTCCTACAATGAGCAGTTCTTC. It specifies CATSRDLLESSYNEQFF.

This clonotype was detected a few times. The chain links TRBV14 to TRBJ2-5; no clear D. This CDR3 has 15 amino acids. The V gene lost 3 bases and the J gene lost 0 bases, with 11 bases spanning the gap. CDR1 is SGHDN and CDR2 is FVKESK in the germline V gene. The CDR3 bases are TGTGCCAGCAGCCATCGTCGTCCTTACCAAGAGACCCAGTACTTC. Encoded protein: CASSHRRPYQETQYF.

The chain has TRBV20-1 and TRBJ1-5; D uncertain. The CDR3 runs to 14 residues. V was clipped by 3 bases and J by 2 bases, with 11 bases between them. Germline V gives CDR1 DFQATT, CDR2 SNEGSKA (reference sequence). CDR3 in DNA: TGCAGTGCTAGGGCGGACCTCGGCAATCAGCCCCAGCATTTT. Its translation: CSARADLGNQPQHF.

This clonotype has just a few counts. DNA for the CDR3: TGCGCCAGCAGCCAAGATGAGAAGCAGGGAACTAATGAAAAACTGTTTTTT. It yields the protein CASSQDEKQGTNEKLFF. The V and J genes are TRBV4-3 and TRBJ1-4; a possible D gene is TRBD1 (5 bases). The CDR3 is 17 amino acids. Germline assignment: CDR1 LGHNA and CDR2 YSLEER. Trimming removed 0 bases at V and 1 base at J, with 12 bases between.

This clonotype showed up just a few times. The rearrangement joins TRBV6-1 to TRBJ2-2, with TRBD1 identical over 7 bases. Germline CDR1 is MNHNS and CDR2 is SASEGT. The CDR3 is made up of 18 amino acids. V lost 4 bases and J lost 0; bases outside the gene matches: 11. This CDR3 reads CASSVRDRDYANTGELFF. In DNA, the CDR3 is TGTGCCAGCAGTGTCCGGGACAGAGACTATGCGAACACCGGGGAGCTGTTTTTT.

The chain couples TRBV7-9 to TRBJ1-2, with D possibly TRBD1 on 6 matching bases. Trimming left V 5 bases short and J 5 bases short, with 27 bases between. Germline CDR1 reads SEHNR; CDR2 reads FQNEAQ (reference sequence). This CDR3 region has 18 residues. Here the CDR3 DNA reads TGTGCCAGCAGCCTTGCCAGACAGGCGCCAACGGTGCGGTATGGCTACACCTTC. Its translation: CASSLARQAPTVRYGYTF.

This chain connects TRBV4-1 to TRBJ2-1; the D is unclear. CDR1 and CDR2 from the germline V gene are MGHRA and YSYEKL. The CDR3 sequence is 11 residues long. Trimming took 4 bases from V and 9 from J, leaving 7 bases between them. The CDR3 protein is CASSPGIEQFF. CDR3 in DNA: TGCGCCAGCAGCCCCGGAATTGAGCAGTTCTTC.

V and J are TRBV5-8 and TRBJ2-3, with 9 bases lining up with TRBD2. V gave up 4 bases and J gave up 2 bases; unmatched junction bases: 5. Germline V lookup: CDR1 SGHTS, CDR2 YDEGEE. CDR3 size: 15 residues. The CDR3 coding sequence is TGTGCCAGCAGCGTAGCGGGGGCCATCACAGATACGCAGTATTTT. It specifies CASSVAGAITDTQYF. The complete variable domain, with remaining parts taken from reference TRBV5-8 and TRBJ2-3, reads EAGVTQSPTHLIKTRGQQATLRCSPISGHTSVYWYQQALGLGLQFLLWYDEGEERNRGNFPPRFSGRQFPNYSSELNVNALELEDSALYLCASSVAGAITDTQYFGPGTRLTVL.

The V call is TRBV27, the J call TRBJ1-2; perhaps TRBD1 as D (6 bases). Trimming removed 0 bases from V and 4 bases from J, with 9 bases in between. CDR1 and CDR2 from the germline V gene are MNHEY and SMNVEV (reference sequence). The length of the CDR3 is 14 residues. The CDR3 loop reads CASSLSEDSYGYTF. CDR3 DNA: TGTGCCAGCAGTTTATCAGAGGACAGCTATGGCTACACCTTC.

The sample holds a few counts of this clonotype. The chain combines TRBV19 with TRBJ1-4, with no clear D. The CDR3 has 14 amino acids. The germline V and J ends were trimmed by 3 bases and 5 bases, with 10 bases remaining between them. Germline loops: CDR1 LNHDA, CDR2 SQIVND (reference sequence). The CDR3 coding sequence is TGTGCCAGTAGTATGTCGGGGAGCAATGAAAAACTGTTTTTT. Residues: CASSMSGSNEKLFF.

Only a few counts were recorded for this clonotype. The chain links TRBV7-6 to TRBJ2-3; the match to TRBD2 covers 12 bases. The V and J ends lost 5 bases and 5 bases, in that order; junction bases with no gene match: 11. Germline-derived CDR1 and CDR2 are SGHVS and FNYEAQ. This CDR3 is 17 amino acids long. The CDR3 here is CASSNRTSGVLGDTQYF. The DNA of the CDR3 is TGTGCCAGCAGCAACCGGACTAGCGGGGTCCTGGGAGATACGCAGTATTTT.

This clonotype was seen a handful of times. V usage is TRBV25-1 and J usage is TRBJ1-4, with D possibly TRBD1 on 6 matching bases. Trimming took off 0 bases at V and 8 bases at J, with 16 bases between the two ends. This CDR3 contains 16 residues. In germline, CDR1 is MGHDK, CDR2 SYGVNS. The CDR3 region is CASSEYLGGRREKLFF. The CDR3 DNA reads TGTGCCAGCAGTGAATATTTGGGGGGCCGTCGCGAAAAACTGTTTTTT.

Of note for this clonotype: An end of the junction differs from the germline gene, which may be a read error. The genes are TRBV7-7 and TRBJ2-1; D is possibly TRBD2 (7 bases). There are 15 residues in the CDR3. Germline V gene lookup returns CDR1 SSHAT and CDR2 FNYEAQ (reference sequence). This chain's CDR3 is CASSLEWGGRNEQFF. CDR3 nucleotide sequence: TGTGCTAGCAGCTTAGAGTGGGGGGGCCGGAATGAGCAGTTCTTC.

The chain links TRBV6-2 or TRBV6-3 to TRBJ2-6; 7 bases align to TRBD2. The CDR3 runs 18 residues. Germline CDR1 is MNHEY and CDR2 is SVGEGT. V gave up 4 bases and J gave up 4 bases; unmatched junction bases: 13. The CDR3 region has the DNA TGTGCCAGCAGTTCCATAGTTACGGGGGGACCCGGGGCCAACGTCCTGACTTTC. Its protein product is CASSSIVTGGPGANVLTF.

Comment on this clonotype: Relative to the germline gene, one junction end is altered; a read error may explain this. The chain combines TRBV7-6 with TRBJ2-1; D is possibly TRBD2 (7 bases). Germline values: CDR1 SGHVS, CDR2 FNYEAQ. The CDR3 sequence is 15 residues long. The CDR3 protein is CSSSLGGGASNEQFF. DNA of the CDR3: TGTTCCAGCAGCTTAGGGGGGGGGGCCTCAAATGAGCAGTTCTTC.

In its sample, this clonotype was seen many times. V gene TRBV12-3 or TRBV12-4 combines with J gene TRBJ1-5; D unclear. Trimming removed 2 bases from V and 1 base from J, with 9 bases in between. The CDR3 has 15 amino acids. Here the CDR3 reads CASSLWEGSNQPQHF. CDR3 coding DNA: TGTGCCAGCAGTTTATGGGAGGGAAGCAATCAGCCCCAGCATTTT.

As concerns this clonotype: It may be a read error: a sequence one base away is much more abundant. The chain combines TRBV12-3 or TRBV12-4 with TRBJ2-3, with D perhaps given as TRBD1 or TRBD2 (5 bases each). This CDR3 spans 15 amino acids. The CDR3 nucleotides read TGTGCCACCCGAGGGGTCCTGGTAGGCACAGATACGCAGGATTTT. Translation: CATRGVLVGTDTQDF.

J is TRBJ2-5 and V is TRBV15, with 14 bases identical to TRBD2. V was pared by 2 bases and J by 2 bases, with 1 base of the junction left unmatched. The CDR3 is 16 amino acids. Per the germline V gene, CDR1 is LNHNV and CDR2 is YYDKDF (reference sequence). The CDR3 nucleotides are TGTGCCACCAGCAGACGACTAGCGGGGGGGCAAGAGACCCAGTACTTC. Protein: CATSRRLAGGQETQYF.

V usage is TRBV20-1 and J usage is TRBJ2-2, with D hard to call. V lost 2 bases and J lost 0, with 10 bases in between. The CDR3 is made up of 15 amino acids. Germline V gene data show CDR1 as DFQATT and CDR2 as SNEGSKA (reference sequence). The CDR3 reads CSARILQPNTGELFF. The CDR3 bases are TGCAGTGCTAGAATCTTGCAGCCGAACACCGGGGAGCTGTTTTTT.